A selection of T cell receptor beta chains follows, all from one sample in a study of Graves' ophthalmopathy and Graves' hyperthyroidism. TCRdb re-called the multiplex PCR reads with MiXCR, one entry per CDR3 protein. The sample contains roughly 1.1 million distinct CDR3 sequences, around a third of which appear only once. The source material was peripheral blood or thyroid tissue (not recorded which). Source of these receptors: an adult man with Graves' hyperthyroidism. CDR3s include the opening cysteine and the closing phenylalanine or tryptophan. D genes are given only for firm matches. Not every row has a clone size; where given, it reads once, few, many or a size class.

clone_size: -; d_call: TRBD1; j_call: TRBJ1-2; v_call: TRBV7-3; cdr3_nt: TGTGCCAGCAGCTTGGAGGGGGCCAGCTACTATGGCTACACCTTC; cdr3_aa: CASSLEGASYYGYTF
clone_size: -; d_call: -; j_call: TRBJ2-7; v_call: TRBV28; cdr3_nt: TGTGCCAGCAGTTTTCCCAGGGCGCCCTACGAGCAGTACTTC; cdr3_aa: CASSFPRAPYEQYF
clone_size: many; d_call: -; j_call: TRBJ1-3; v_call: TRBV5-1; cdr3_nt: TGCGCCAGCAGCTTGGGGGAGATACAGGTTGGAAACACCATATATTTT; cdr3_aa: CASSLGEIQVGNTIYF
clone_size: many; d_call: TRBD2; j_call: TRBJ2-2; v_call: TRBV6-5; cdr3_nt: TGTGCCAGCAGGACCCAGCGGGGGGTGGACACCGGGGAGCTGTTTTTT; cdr3_aa: CASRTQRGVDTGELFF
clone_size: few; d_call: -; j_call: TRBJ1-5; v_call: TRBV5-1; cdr3_nt: TGCGCCAGCAGCTTGTCCGGGGGCCCCAATCAGCCCCAGCATTTT; cdr3_aa: CASSLSGGPNQPQHF
clone_size: many; d_call: -; j_call: TRBJ1-1; v_call: TRBV5-1; cdr3_nt: TGCGCCAGCAGCCGCTCATCTACCGACACTGAAGCTTTCTTT; cdr3_aa: CASSRSSTDTEAFF
clone_size: many; d_call: -; j_call: TRBJ2-7; v_call: TRBV29-1; cdr3_nt: TGCAGCGTGGTAGACGACTCAACCTACGAGCAGTACTTC; cdr3_aa: CSVVDDSTYEQYF
clone_size: many; d_call: TRBD1; j_call: TRBJ2-5; v_call: TRBV4-3; cdr3_nt: TGCGCCAGCAGTCTGGGACAGGGTATCAAAGAGACCCAGTACTTC; cdr3_aa: CASSLGQGIKETQYF
clone_size: once; d_call: -; j_call: TRBJ2-7; v_call: TRBV19; cdr3_nt: TGTGCCAGTAGAGGACAGCGGGACTACGAGCAGTACTTC; cdr3_aa: CASRGQRDYEQYF
clone_size: few; d_call: -; j_call: TRBJ1-5; v_call: TRBV15; cdr3_nt: TGTGCCAGCAGCCCCCCCCGGGCCCAGCCCCAGCATTTT; cdr3_aa: CASSPPRAQPQHF
clone_size: many; d_call: TRBD1; j_call: TRBJ2-7; v_call: TRBV25-1; cdr3_nt: TGTGCCAGCAGTAGGGGACAGGGGGTCTCCGAGCAGTACTTC; cdr3_aa: CASSRGQGVSEQYF
clone_size: many; d_call: -; j_call: TRBJ1-5; v_call: TRBV7-2; cdr3_nt: TGCGCCAGCAGCCCGGGGTCCTATAGCAATCAGCCCCAGCATTTT; cdr3_aa: CASSPGSYSNQPQHF
clone_size: -; d_call: -; j_call: TRBJ2-5; v_call: TRBV7-2; cdr3_nt: TGTGCCAGCAGCTTAGCACCTAGTATTGGGATAAATAAGTTACCGCAAGAGACCCAGTACTTC; cdr3_aa: CASSLAPSIGINKLPQETQYF
clone_size: many; d_call: -; j_call: TRBJ2-7; v_call: TRBV20-1; cdr3_nt: TGCAGTGCCTTCGGACGGTCAGGGCTCTACGAGCAGTACTTC; cdr3_aa: CSAFGRSGLYEQYF
clone_size: -; d_call: -; j_call: TRBJ1-6; v_call: TRBV10-3; cdr3_nt: TGTGCCATCAGTGGAGGTTTCCCTGATTCACCCCTCCACTTT; cdr3_aa: CAISGGFPDSPLHF
clone_size: -; d_call: TRBD1; j_call: TRBJ1-1; v_call: TRBV10-3; cdr3_nt: TGTGCCATCACGGACAGGGGGGCGAACACTGAAGCTTTCTTT; cdr3_aa: CAITDRGANTEAFF
clone_size: few; d_call: TRBD1; j_call: TRBJ1-1; v_call: TRBV28; cdr3_nt: TGTGCCAGCAGTGGGGACAGGGGGATTACTTTCTTT; cdr3_aa: CASSGDRGITFF
clone_size: -; d_call: -; j_call: TRBJ2-7; v_call: TRBV12-3/TRBV12-4; cdr3_nt: TGTGCCAGCAGAATTGGACAGACTCCTAGCGAGCAGTACTTC; cdr3_aa: CASRIGQTPSEQYF
clone_size: -; d_call: -; j_call: TRBJ2-5; v_call: TRBV10-3; cdr3_nt: TGTGCCATCATGGGGGCGCAAGAGACCCAGTACTTC; cdr3_aa: CAIMGAQETQYF
clone_size: -; d_call: TRBD1; j_call: TRBJ2-7; v_call: TRBV29-1; cdr3_nt: TGCAGCGTCGGCCGGGACAGGGGCTACGAGCAGTACTTC; cdr3_aa: CSVGRDRGYEQYF
clone_size: -; d_call: -; j_call: TRBJ1-2; v_call: TRBV10-3; cdr3_nt: TGTGCAATCCGACAGGCTGGCTACACCTTC; cdr3_aa: CAIRQAGYTF
clone_size: -; d_call: TRBD1; j_call: TRBJ1-1; v_call: TRBV29-1; cdr3_nt: TGCAGCGTCCGGTTGGGCTTGGGGACAGGGAACACTGAAGCTTTCTTT; cdr3_aa: CSVRLGLGTGNTEAFF
clone_size: -; d_call: TRBD1; j_call: TRBJ1-1; v_call: TRBV20-1; cdr3_nt: TGCAGTGCTAGGGCGGGACAGGGCTTT; cdr3_aa: CSARAGQGF
clone_size: once; d_call: -; j_call: TRBJ1-1; v_call: TRBV3-1; cdr3_nt: TGTGCCAGCAGCCAAACAATAGGGTGGGGACGGACTGAAGCTTTCTTT; cdr3_aa: CASSQTIGWGRTEAFF
clone_size: many; d_call: TRBD1; j_call: TRBJ2-7; v_call: TRBV25-1; cdr3_nt: TGTGCCAGCAGTAACCCCGGGACAGGGCGTGAGCAGTACTTC; cdr3_aa: CASSNPGTGREQYF
clone_size: few; d_call: -; j_call: TRBJ1-6; v_call: TRBV10-3; cdr3_nt: TGTGCCATCAGTGAAGAGGGTCAAAATTCACCCCTCCACTTT; cdr3_aa: CAISEEGQNSPLHF
clone_size: -; d_call: TRBD1; j_call: TRBJ1-1; v_call: TRBV10-3; cdr3_nt: TGTGCCATCAGGGGCGGACAGGGGAGTCCTGAAGCTTTCTTT; cdr3_aa: CAIRGGQGSPEAFF
clone_size: once; d_call: -; j_call: TRBJ2-7; v_call: TRBV6-5; cdr3_nt: TGTGCCAGCCTCGCGGGAAACAGGGTGTCCTACGAGCAGTACTTC; cdr3_aa: CASLAGNRVSYEQYF
clone_size: -; d_call: -; j_call: TRBJ2-7; v_call: TRBV20-1; cdr3_nt: TGCAGTTCCGCCTCCTCCCGTTCGGGCGGGTTTACCTACGAGCAGTACTTC; cdr3_aa: CSSASSRSGGFTYEQYF
clone_size: few; d_call: TRBD1; j_call: TRBJ2-7; v_call: TRBV5-1; cdr3_nt: TGCGCCAGCAGCCCGGGACAGGGGGCGATCCACGAGCAGTACTTC; cdr3_aa: CASSPGQGAIHEQYF
clone_size: many; d_call: -; j_call: TRBJ2-5; v_call: TRBV7-2; cdr3_nt: TGTGCCAGCAGCTTGTCCAGCGGAGGGAGGGAGACCCAGTACTTC; cdr3_aa: CASSLSSGGRETQYF
clone_size: many; d_call: -; j_call: TRBJ2-7; v_call: TRBV12-3/TRBV12-4; cdr3_nt: TGTGCCAGCGGCCGCGCTGTCTACGAGCAGTACTTC; cdr3_aa: CASGRAVYEQYF
clone_size: many; d_call: -; j_call: TRBJ1-5; v_call: TRBV20-1; cdr3_nt: TGCAGTGCTAGAGATCCGGGTCAGCCCCAGCATTTT; cdr3_aa: CSARDPGQPQHF
clone_size: -; d_call: -; j_call: TRBJ2-2; v_call: TRBV2; cdr3_nt: TGTGCCAGCAGCGGCAGGATGGGGACCGGGGAGCTGTTTTTT; cdr3_aa: CASSGRMGTGELFF
clone_size: -; d_call: TRBD1; j_call: TRBJ2-5; v_call: TRBV28; cdr3_nt: TGTGCCAGCACCCTGACAGGGGACCAAGAGACCCAGTACTTC; cdr3_aa: CASTLTGDQETQYF
clone_size: -; d_call: TRBD1; j_call: TRBJ1-6; v_call: TRBV5-1; cdr3_nt: TGCGCCAGCAGCTTGGGGCAGGGGGCGCTTGGTTCACCCCTCCACTTT; cdr3_aa: CASSLGQGALGSPLHF
clone_size: -; d_call: -; j_call: TRBJ1-2; v_call: TRBV7-2; cdr3_nt: TGTGCCAGCAGCTTAGAGATAGCGGGAGTCTACACCTTC; cdr3_aa: CASSLEIAGVYTF
clone_size: -; d_call: -; j_call: TRBJ2-7; v_call: TRBV5-1; cdr3_nt: TGCGCCAGCAGCTTGTCGACAGACTACGAGCAGTACTTC; cdr3_aa: CASSLSTDYEQYF
clone_size: -; d_call: TRBD1; j_call: TRBJ2-7; v_call: TRBV10-3; cdr3_nt: TGTGCCATCACCACACCACAGGGGGCGAACACCGGGGAGCAGTACTTC; cdr3_aa: CAITTPQGANTGEQYF
clone_size: -; d_call: -; j_call: TRBJ2-7; v_call: TRBV10-3; cdr3_nt: TGTGCCATCAGTGAGTCGACCCCCTACGAGCAGTACTTC; cdr3_aa: CAISESTPYEQYF
clone_size: -; d_call: TRBD1; j_call: TRBJ1-5; v_call: TRBV12-3/TRBV12-4; cdr3_nt: TGTGCCAGCAGTTTGGGGACAGAGGTTGGAGGCAATCAGCCCCAGCATTTT; cdr3_aa: CASSLGTEVGGNQPQHF
clone_size: few; d_call: -; j_call: TRBJ2-2; v_call: TRBV15; cdr3_nt: TGTGCCACCACCCAGATTGGACGGAACGTGCTGTTTTTT; cdr3_aa: CATTQIGRNVLFF
clone_size: -; d_call: TRBD1; j_call: TRBJ1-1; v_call: TRBV10-3; cdr3_nt: TGTGCCATCAGTGGGCCGGGACAGGGGGTGGGGACTGAAGCTTTCTTT; cdr3_aa: CAISGPGQGVGTEAFF
clone_size: -; d_call: TRBD1; j_call: TRBJ1-1; v_call: TRBV10-3; cdr3_nt: TGTGCCATCAGTACAAGGACAGGGATCACTGAAGCTTTCTTT; cdr3_aa: CAISTRTGITEAFF
clone_size: many; d_call: TRBD1; j_call: TRBJ2-5; v_call: TRBV9; cdr3_nt: TGTGCCAGCAGCTTTGACAGGGATCAAGAGACCCAGTACTTC; cdr3_aa: CASSFDRDQETQYF
clone_size: many; d_call: -; j_call: TRBJ1-5; v_call: TRBV19; cdr3_nt: TGTGCCAGTAGTAATCAGGGAGGTCAGCCCCAGCATTTT; cdr3_aa: CASSNQGGQPQHF
clone_size: many; d_call: -; j_call: TRBJ1-6; v_call: TRBV7-8; cdr3_nt: TGTGCCAGCAGCTCACTTACATCGGCAGGGAATTCACCCCTCCACTTT; cdr3_aa: CASSSLTSAGNSPLHF
clone_size: -; d_call: TRBD1; j_call: TRBJ1-5; v_call: TRBV4-1; cdr3_nt: TGCGCCAGCAGCCAAGATAAGACAGGGAGCAATCAGCCCCAGCATTTT; cdr3_aa: CASSQDKTGSNQPQHF
clone_size: many; d_call: -; j_call: TRBJ1-1; v_call: TRBV9; cdr3_nt: TGTGCCAGCAGCTCCCGTTCTGGGGGGATTCATGAAGCTTTCTTT; cdr3_aa: CASSSRSGGIHEAFF
clone_size: -; d_call: -; j_call: TRBJ1-1; v_call: TRBV15; cdr3_nt: TGTGCCACCAGCAGAGACAGGGGTTTAACGATGAACACTGAAGCTTTCTTT; cdr3_aa: CATSRDRGLTMNTEAFF
clone_size: many; d_call: -; j_call: TRBJ1-4; v_call: TRBV19; cdr3_nt: TGTGCCAGCCGTGCTTCACGGAGTGAAAAACTGTTTTTT; cdr3_aa: CASRASRSEKLFF
clone_size: few; d_call: -; j_call: TRBJ2-2; v_call: TRBV7-3; cdr3_nt: TGTGCCAGCAGCCGGGCAGTCACCGGGGAGCTGTTTTTT; cdr3_aa: CASSRAVTGELFF
clone_size: -; d_call: -; j_call: TRBJ2-5; v_call: TRBV7-8; cdr3_nt: TGTGCCAGCAGCCCACAAACCGGGGGCCGAGAGACCCAGTACTTC; cdr3_aa: CASSPQTGGRETQYF
clone_size: many; d_call: -; j_call: TRBJ2-5; v_call: TRBV9; cdr3_nt: TGTGCCAGCAGCGCAACCGGGACCCTTGAGACCCAGTACTTC; cdr3_aa: CASSATGTLETQYF
clone_size: -; d_call: TRBD2; j_call: TRBJ2-2; v_call: TRBV29-1; cdr3_nt: TGCAGCGTGACTAGCGGGAGGGCCTACACCGGGGAGCTGTTTTTT; cdr3_aa: CSVTSGRAYTGELFF
clone_size: few; d_call: TRBD1; j_call: TRBJ1-3; v_call: TRBV10-3; cdr3_nt: TGTGCCATCAGTGAGTCGACAGGGGGCGCCTTGGGAAACACCATATATTTT; cdr3_aa: CAISESTGGALGNTIYF
clone_size: many; d_call: -; j_call: TRBJ1-3; v_call: TRBV24-1; cdr3_nt: TGTGCCACCAGTGATTTGAGGGACAAAGGAAACACCATATATTTT; cdr3_aa: CATSDLRDKGNTIYF
clone_size: -; d_call: -; j_call: TRBJ2-7; v_call: TRBV10-3; cdr3_nt: TGTGCCATCAGCGACTCAGGTAGCAGGGTAGCCTACGAGCAGTACTTC; cdr3_aa: CAISDSGSRVAYEQYF
clone_size: -; d_call: -; j_call: TRBJ1-6; v_call: TRBV7-2; cdr3_nt: TGTGCCAGCTCACCAACGCTGGGTCAAAATTCACCCCTCCACTTT; cdr3_aa: CASSPTLGQNSPLHF
clone_size: -; d_call: TRBD1; j_call: TRBJ2-7; v_call: TRBV28; cdr3_nt: TGTGCCAGCAGTTCTCCTGGACAGGCCTCCTCCTACGAGCAGTACTTC; cdr3_aa: CASSSPGQASSYEQYF